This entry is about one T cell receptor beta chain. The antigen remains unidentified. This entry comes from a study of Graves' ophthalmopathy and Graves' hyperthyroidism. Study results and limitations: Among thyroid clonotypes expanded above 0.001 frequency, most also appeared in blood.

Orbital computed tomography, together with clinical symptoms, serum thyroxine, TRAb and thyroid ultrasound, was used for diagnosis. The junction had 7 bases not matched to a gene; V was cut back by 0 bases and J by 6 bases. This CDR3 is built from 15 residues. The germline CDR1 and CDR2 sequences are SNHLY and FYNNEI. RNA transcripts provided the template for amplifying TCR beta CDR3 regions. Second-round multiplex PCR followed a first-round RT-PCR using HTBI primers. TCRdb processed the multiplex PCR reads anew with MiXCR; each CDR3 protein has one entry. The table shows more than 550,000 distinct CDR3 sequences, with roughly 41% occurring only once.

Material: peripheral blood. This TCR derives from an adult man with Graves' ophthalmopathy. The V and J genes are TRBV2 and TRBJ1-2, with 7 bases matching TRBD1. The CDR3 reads CASSEAWDSYDGYTF. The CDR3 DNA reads TGTGCCAGCAGTGAAGCTTGGGACAGCTATGATGGCTACACCTTC.